Presented here are 13 T cell receptor beta chains from one specimen sequenced in a study of cytomegalovirus exposure and HLA in healthy donors (TCRdb year 2017). The library relied on the immunoSEQ multiplex PCR assay. In its TCRdb copy, this immuneACCESS table keeps in-frame sequences only and misses some clones. Where compared with another copy, unresolved V genes explain less than half of these, and the others have no known cause. Here the sample has about 63,000 clones; around 90% occur a single time. Of the sample, about 1.2% is held by the ten largest clones. Sequencing was carried out using PBMCs. The source of these receptors is a woman under 30 in good health and CMV-seronegative.

The chain uses TRBV29-1 and TRBJ2-1, with no clear D. From germline, CDR1 is SQVTM and CDR2 ANQGSEA. There are 15 residues in the CDR3. V was shortened by 7 bases and J by 8 bases, with 24 bases between the two germline ends. The DNA for the CDR3 is TGCAGCGCCCACCGCGGCCTCGCCCCCTGGGATGAGCAGTTCTTC. Protein: CSAHRGLAPWDEQFF.

V is TRBV2 and J is TRBJ2-2, with 9 bases aligning to TRBD1. The germline V gene has CDR1 SNHLY and CDR2 FYNNEI. CDR3 length: 16 residues. After removal of 4 bases from V and 5 bases from J, the junction contained 8 bases not matched to a gene. The CDR3: CASSVPTGGLTGELFF. The CDR3 region has the DNA TGTGCCAGCAGTGTCCCGACAGGGGGGCTGACCGGGGAGCTGTTTTTT.

This chain connects TRBV7-2 to TRBJ1-4; TRBD1 matches 7 bases. This CDR3 comprises 15 residues. Trimming cost V 5 bases and J 7 bases; bases outside gene matches: 10. The germline gives CDR1 SGHTA, CDR2 FQGNSA. CDR3 DNA sequence: TGTGCCAGCAGCCCCATGGGACAGCCTCTTGAAAAACTGTTTTTT. Residues: CASSPMGQPLEKLFF.

This chain uses TRBV30 with TRBJ2-1, with 10 bases fitting TRBD2. The CDR3 extends over 16 amino acids. V shed 2 bases and J 6 bases; nucleotides not matched to a gene: 10. The germline V gene has CDR1 GTSNPN and CDR2 SVGIG (reference sequence). The CDR3 DNA reads as TGTGCCTGGAGTCCCAGCGGGAGGGCCTTACGCAATGAGCAGTTCTTC. It codes for CAWSPSGRALRNEQFF.

The chain links TRBV28 to TRBJ1-4, with unresolved D. There are 13 residues in the CDR3. Trimming took off 2 bases at V and 5 bases at J, with 6 bases between the two ends. CDR1 is MDHEN and CDR2 is SYDVKM in the germline V gene. The CDR3 here is CASSLILNEKLFF. CDR3 nucleotide sequence: TGTGCCAGCAGTTTAATCCTCAATGAAAAACTGTTTTTT.

The chain recombines TRBV28 with TRBJ2-1, with TRBD2 as a possible D gene (5 bases). Germline CDR1 is MDHEN and CDR2 is SYDVKM. V was shortened by 6 bases and J by 8 bases, with 20 bases between the two germline ends. CDR3 length: 15 amino acids. The CDR3 DNA follows: TGTGCCAGCAGGATGGGGAGCGGCAGCTTGCATGAGCAGTTCTTC. It specifies CASRMGSGSLHEQFF.

This clone appeared a few times. V usage is TRBV10-3 and J usage is TRBJ1-2; TRBD1 is a possible D gene (5 bases). The CDR3 contains 15 residues. The V end was cut by 2 bases, the J end by 5 bases, with 15 bases between. Germline CDR1 reads ENHRY; CDR2 reads SYGVKD. The CDR3 is CAISETEGRPYGYTF. The CDR3, as DNA: TGTGCCATCAGTGAGACGGAGGGACGGCCATATGGCTACACCTTC.

The J gene is TRBJ2-3, the V gene TRBV5-5, with D possibly matching TRBD2 (6 bases). V dropped 4 bases and J dropped 5 bases, with 14 bases sitting between them. From germline, CDR1 is SGHKS and CDR2 YYEKEE (reference sequence). CDR3 length: 14 residues. The CDR3 spells CASSRPVGGDTQYF. CDR3 bases: TGTGCCAGCAGCCGGCCTGTCGGGGGAGATACGCAGTATTTT.

The CDR3 coding sequence is TGTGCCAGTAGTCACCATCCGACAGGGGCAACCTACGAGCAGTACTTC. Translated, it gives CASSHHPTGATYEQYF. The chain uses TRBV19 and TRBJ2-7, with 8 bases identical to TRBD1. V gave up 5 bases and J gave up 2 bases; unmatched junction bases: 11. The CDR3 totals 16 residues. CDR1 is LNHDA, CDR2 SQIVND, per germline (reference sequence).

This clone has more than one count but fewer than ten. This sequence joins TRBV19 and TRBJ2-7; 9 bases are shared with TRBD1. Trimming cost V 10 bases and J 2 bases; bases outside gene matches: 9. The CDR3 runs to 14 residues. The V gene's germline CDR1 is LNHDA and CDR2 SQIVND (reference sequence). The CDR3 region is CATKTGGNTYEQYF. The CDR3 DNA follows: TGTGCCACAAAGACAGGGGGAAATACCTACGAGCAGTACTTC.

J is TRBJ2-2 and V is TRBV5-5; D ambiguous. The CDR3 contains 13 residues. Germline V gene lookup returns CDR1 SGHKS and CDR2 YYEKEE (reference sequence). Trimming left V 0 bases short and J 6 bases short, with 6 bases between. The DNA for the CDR3 is TGTGCCAGCAGCTTGGAGCCCCCCGGGGAGCTGTTTTTT. Translated, it gives CASSLEPPGELFF.

The chain links TRBV19 to TRBJ2-7; 10 bases match TRBD2. Per the germline V gene, CDR1 is LNHDA and CDR2 is SQIVND (reference sequence). There are 16 residues in the CDR3. V trimming: 5 bases; J trimming: 4 bases; junction bases outside the gene matches: 11. CDR3 loop: CASSPYSGRAGYEQYF. The CDR3 nucleotides read TGTGCCAGTAGTCCTTACAGCGGGAGGGCCGGGTACGAGCAGTACTTC. Full variable domain (remainder filled in from reference TRBV19 and TRBJ2-7): DGGITQSPKYLFRKEGQNVTLSCEQNLNHDAMYWYRQDPGQGLRLIYYSQIVNDFQKGDIAEGYSVSREKKESFPLTVTSAQKNPTAFYLCASSPYSGRAGYEQYFGPGTRLTVT.

This chain links TRBV2 with TRBJ1-2, with a weak D call TRBD1 (6 bases). The germline V gene encodes CDR1 SNHLY and CDR2 FYNNEI. Trimming shortened V by 8 bases and J by 5 bases, and 18 bases separated the two germline ends. This CDR3 is built from 14 residues. CDR3 DNA sequence: TGTGCCAGCCTGGGACACACATTCCGGTATGGCTACACCTTC. The encoded protein is CASLGHTFRYGYTF.